The text below deals with one T cell receptor beta chain. Its antigen is currently unknown. This sample was included in a study of cytomegalovirus exposure and HLA in healthy donors. Study in general: Ancestry clustering placed 70% to 90% of roughly 400 genotyped donors in the Caucasian-associated cluster.

CDR1 is SGHRS, CDR2 YFSETQ, per germline. V dropped 0 bases and J dropped 4; count of bases not matched to a gene: 2. The CDR3 is 15 amino acids. Whole-study findings and limits: Sequence variants that were highly shared formed a cluster that was likely a sequencing artifact.

13 Jbeta primers and 60 Vbeta primers were used for the PCR. Profiled with immunoSEQ multiplex PCR; TCRdb holds only in-frame clones, not every one. The sample consists of roughly 130,000 clones, 74% of them appearing once. The sequence was obtained from a woman aged 50 to 60 in good health and CMV-seropositive. The chain joins TRBV5-1 to TRBJ1-3, with 9 bases matching TRBD1. The sample was PBMCs. DNA for the CDR3: TGCGCCAGCAGCTTGGGGGACAGGGCGGGAAACACCATATATTTT. This translates into CASSLGDRAGNTIYF.